This T cell receptor (beta chain) was recovered during a study of glioma-infiltrating T cells after dendritic cell vaccination (dated by TCRdb to the mid-2010s). Study-level background: The cohort comprised about 15 glioblastoma patients from Phase I and II dendritic cell vaccination trials, 9 newly diagnosed and 6 with recurrent disease. In glioblastoma patients vaccinated with dendritic cells, deep sequencing of TCR beta CDR3 regions served to measure tumor-infiltrating lymphocyte content and to compare repertoires between tumor and blood. Patients received autologous tumor lysate-pulsed dendritic cell vaccination between the early 2000s and the early 2010s. Survival after dendritic cell vaccination was correlated with TCR sequencing metrics, such as TIL content and the overlap between tumor and blood repertoires. The vaccine consisted of monocyte-derived dendritic cells cultured approximately 7 days with IL-4 and GM-CSF, then pulsed overnight with autologous tumor lysate. Three intradermal dendritic cell vaccine injections were administered to patients at biweekly intervals in the arm below the axilla. What the study reported, not specific to this receptor: The TCR overlap response model with three groups was called speculative and said to need prospective validation. The cohort was small and heterogeneous, and full blood and tumor sets were available for few patients, with initial-recurrent tumor pairs available for even fewer patients. Higher estimated pretreatment TIL content predicted longer time to progression and overall survival after dendritic cell vaccination. No direct relationship between TCR clonality and survival was found, suggesting a diverse polyclonal response may matter.

TCRB CDR3 regions were amplified from approximately 2 ug genomic DNA, or all available DNA if less, using the immunoSEQ assay. For multiplex PCR, 60 forward primers for TCR V beta segments and 13 reverse primers for J beta segments were used. To estimate reads per starting template, synthetic control templates were spiked into each sample at limiting dilution. The Illumina HiSeq System generated 87 bp sequencing reads. The authors' pipeline ran thus. PCR and sequencing errors were removed by a nearest neighbor algorithm that merged closely related sequences. TCR overlap was measured as the percentage of unique tumor TCR beta sequences also present in the same patient's peripheral blood. Not all clones reach the TCRdb copy of this immuneACCESS table, which keeps in-frame sequences only. Checked studies attribute under half of the gap to unresolved V genes and leave the rest unexplained. V and J calls and clone size are copied from that table; D and trimming were computed from the DNA. A total of about 110,000 clones appear in this sample, 85% to 90% of them only once. The ten largest clones capture 2.5% to 3.5% of the sample.

The time point tag for this specimen amounts to: after dendritic cell vaccination, including at tumor progression/relapse. Patients were selected for having adequate residual fresh-frozen tumor tissue and more than two years of available survival data. An isocitrate dehydrogenase mutation was not carried by any of the glioblastoma patients, although molecular status was otherwise variable. PBMC collection took place before vaccination, two weeks after the third vaccination, and at tumor progression if progression occurred. The Qiagen DNeasy Blood extraction Kit was used to extract genomic DNA. Per the germline V gene (reference sequence), MNHEY is the CDR1 and SMNVEV is the CDR2. The CDR3 numbers 21 residues from cysteine through phenylalanine. Left in the record is the CDR3 DNA by itself, 63 bases read in frame from the first base. At the junction V is shortened by 4 bases and J by 0 bases; bases outside the gene matches: 16.

Concerning this clone: Its antigen specificity is not known. Within one base of it there is no much larger clone, and no base qualities were kept.

Sequenced here: blood, sampled after dendritic cell vaccination. Recombination joined TRBV27 with TRBJ2-6; 9 of the junction bases match TRBD1. This sequence was found in a human donor with glioblastoma. The DNA reads as follows: TGTGCCAGCAGTTCGCGGGGTCTGACAGGGGGTACGTACTCTGGGGCCAACGTCCTGACTTTC. It codes for CASSSRGLTGGTYSGANVLTF.